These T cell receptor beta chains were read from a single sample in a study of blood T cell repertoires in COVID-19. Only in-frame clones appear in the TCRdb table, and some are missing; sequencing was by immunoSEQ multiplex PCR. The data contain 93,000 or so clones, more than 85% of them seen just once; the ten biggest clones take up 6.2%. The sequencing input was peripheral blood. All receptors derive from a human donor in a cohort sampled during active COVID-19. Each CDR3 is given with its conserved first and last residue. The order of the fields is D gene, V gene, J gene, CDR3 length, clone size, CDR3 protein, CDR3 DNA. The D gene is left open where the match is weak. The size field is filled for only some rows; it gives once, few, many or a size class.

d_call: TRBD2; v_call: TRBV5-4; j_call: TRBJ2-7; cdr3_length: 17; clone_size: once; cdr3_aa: CASSGRTSGGADYEQYF; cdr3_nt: TGTGCCAGCAGCGGAAGGACTAGCGGGGGGGCCGATTACGAGCAGTACTTC
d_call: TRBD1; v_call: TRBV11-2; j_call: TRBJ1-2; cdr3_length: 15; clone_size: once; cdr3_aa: CASSSESGQQFGYTF; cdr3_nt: TGTGCCAGCAGCTCAGAGTCGGGACAGCAATTTGGCTACACCTTC
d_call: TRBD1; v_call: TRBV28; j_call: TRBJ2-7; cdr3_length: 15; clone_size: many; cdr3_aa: CASSYRTGGYGEQYF; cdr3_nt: TGTGCCAGCAGTTATCGGACAGGGGGCTATGGCGAGCAGTACTTC
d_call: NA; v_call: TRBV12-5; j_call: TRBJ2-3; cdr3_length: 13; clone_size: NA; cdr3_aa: CASGLDRTDTQYF; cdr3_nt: TGTGCTAGTGGATTGGACCGGACAGATACGCAGTATTTT
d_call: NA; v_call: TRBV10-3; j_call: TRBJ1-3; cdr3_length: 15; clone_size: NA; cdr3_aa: CAISGGQGPGNTIYF; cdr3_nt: TGTGCCATCAGTGGGGGCCAGGGCCCTGGAAACACCATATATTTT
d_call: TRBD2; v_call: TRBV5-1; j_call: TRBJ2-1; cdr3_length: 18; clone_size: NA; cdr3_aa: CASSLEGTSGRPADEQFF; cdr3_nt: TGCGCCAGCAGCTTGGAGGGGACTAGCGGGAGACCGGCGGATGAGCAGTTCTTC
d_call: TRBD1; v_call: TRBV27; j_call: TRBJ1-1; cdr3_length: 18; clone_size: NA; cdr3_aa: CASSFTPGTGAHNTEAFF; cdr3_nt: TGTGCCAGCAGTTTCACACCCGGGACAGGGGCCCACAACACTGAAGCTTTCTTT
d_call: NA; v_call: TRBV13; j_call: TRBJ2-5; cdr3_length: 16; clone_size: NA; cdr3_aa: CASSLEMELGQETQYF; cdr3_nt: TGTGCCAGCAGCTTAGAAATGGAACTAGGACAAGAGACCCAGTACTTC
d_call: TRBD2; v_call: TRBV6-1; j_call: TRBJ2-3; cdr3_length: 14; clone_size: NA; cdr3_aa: CASSEDPGGDTQYF; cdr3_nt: TGTGCCAGCAGTGAAGACCCGGGGGGAGATACGCAGTATTTT
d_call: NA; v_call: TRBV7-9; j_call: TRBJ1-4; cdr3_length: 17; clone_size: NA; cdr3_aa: CASSARGEGTAHEKLFF; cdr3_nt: TGTGCCAGCAGCGCCCGGGGGGAGGGGACCGCCCATGAAAAACTGTTTTTT
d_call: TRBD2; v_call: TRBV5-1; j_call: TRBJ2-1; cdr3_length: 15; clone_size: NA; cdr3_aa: CASRGPSGTYNEQFF; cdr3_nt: TGCGCCAGCAGGGGCCCTAGCGGTACCTACAATGAGCAGTTCTTC
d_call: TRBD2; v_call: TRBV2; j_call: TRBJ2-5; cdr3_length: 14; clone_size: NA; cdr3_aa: CAGDYSGRQETQYF; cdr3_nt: TGTGCCGGGGACTATTCGGGGCGCCAAGAGACCCAGTACTTC
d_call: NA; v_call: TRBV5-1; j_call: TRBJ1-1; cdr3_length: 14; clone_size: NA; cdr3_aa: CASSLGSSGAEAFF; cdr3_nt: TGCGCCAGCAGCTTAGGGTCGTCGGGGGCTGAAGCTTTCTTT
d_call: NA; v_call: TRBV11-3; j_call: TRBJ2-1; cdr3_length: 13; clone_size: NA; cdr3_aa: CASSLGAGYEQFF; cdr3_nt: TGTGCCAGCAGCTTAGGGGCAGGCTATGAGCAGTTCTTC
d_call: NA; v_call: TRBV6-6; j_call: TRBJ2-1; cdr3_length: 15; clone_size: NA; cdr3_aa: CASSPRGTSYNEQFF; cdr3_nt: TGTGCCAGCAGTCCCAGGGGAACGTCTTACAATGAGCAGTTCTTC
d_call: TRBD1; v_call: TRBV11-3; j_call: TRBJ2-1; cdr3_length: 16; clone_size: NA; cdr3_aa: CASSPHRGPSYNEQFF; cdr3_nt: TGTGCCAGCAGCCCCCACAGGGGCCCCTCCTACAATGAGCAGTTCTTC
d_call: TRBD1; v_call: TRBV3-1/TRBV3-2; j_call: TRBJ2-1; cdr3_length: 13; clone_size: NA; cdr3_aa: CASSQAGGGEQFF; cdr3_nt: TGTGCCAGCAGCCAAGCAGGGGGCGGTGAGCAGTTCTTC
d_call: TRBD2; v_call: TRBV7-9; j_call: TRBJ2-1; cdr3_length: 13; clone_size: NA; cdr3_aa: CASSLRGLAEQFF; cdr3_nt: TGTGCCAGCAGCTTGCGGGGACTAGCGGAGCAGTTCTTC
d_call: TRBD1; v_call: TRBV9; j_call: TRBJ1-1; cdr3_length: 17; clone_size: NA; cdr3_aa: CASSVGSGTGVNTEAFF; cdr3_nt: TGTGCCAGCAGCGTAGGATCGGGGACAGGGGTGAACACTGAAGCTTTCTTT
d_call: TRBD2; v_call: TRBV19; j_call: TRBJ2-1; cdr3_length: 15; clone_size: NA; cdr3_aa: CASRERGSSYNEQFF; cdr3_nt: TGTGCCAGTAGGGAGCGGGGGAGCTCCTACAATGAGCAGTTCTTC
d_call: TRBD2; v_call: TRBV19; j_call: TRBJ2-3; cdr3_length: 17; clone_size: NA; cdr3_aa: CASSGASGSLSTDTQYF; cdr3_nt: TGTGCCAGTAGTGGGGCTAGCGGGAGCCTTAGCACAGATACGCAGTATTTT
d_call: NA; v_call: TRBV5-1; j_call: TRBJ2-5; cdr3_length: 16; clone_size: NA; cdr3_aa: CASSSLQAVSGEAQYF; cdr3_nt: TGCGCCAGCAGCTCCCTACAGGCCGTGTCGGGAGAGGCCCAGTACTTC
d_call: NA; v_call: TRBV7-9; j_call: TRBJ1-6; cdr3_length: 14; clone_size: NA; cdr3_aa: CASSLLWENSPLHF; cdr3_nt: TGTGCCAGCAGCTTACTCTGGGAGAATTCACCCCTCCACTTT
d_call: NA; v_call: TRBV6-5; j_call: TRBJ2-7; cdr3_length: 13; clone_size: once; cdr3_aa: CASSYDSTYEQYF; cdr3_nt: TGTGCCAGCAGTTACGATAGTACCTACGAGCAGTACTTC
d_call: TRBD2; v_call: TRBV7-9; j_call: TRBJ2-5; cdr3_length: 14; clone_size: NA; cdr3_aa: CASSSWTSGVSQYF; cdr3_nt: TGTGCCAGCAGCTCTTGGACTAGCGGGGTGTCTCAGTACTTC
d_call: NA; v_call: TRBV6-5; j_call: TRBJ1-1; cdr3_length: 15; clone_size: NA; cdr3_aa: CASSYQGFSDTEAFF; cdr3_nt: TGTGCCAGCAGTTACCAGGGGTTCTCGGACACTGAAGCTTTCTTT
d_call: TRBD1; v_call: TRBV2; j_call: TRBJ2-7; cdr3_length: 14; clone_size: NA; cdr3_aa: CASSETGGSYEQYF; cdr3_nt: TGTGCCAGCAGTGAGACAGGGGGTTCGTACGAGCAGTACTTC
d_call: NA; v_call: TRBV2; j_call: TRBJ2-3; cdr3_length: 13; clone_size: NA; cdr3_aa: CASGAAFTDTQYF; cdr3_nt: TGTGCCAGCGGAGCGGCCTTCACAGATACGCAGTATTTT
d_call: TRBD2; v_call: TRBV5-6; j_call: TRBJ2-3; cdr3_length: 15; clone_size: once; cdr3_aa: CASSFTSGSADTQYF; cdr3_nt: TGTGCCAGCAGCTTTACGAGCGGGAGTGCAGATACGCAGTATTTT
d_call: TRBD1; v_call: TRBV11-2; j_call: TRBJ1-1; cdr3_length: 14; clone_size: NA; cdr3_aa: CASSKTGLGTEAFF; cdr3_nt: TGTGCCAGCAGCAAGACAGGGTTGGGGACTGAAGCTTTCTTT
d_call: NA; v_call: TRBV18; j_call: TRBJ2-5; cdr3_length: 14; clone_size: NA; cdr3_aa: CASSPRHGRETQYF; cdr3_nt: TGTGCCAGCTCACCTAGACATGGCCGAGAGACCCAGTACTTC
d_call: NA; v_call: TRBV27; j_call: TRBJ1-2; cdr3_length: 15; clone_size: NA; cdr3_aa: CASRRTGAFNYGYTF; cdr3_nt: TGTGCCAGCAGGCGAACAGGCGCTTTTAACTATGGCTACACCTTC
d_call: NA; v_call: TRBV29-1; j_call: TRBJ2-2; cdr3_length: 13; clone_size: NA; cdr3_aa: CSVQGPYTGELFF; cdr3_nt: TGCAGCGTCCAGGGGCCTTACACCGGGGAGCTGTTTTTT
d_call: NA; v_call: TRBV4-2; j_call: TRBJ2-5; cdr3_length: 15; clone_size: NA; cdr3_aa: CASSQVGAGQETQYF; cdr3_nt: TGTGCCAGCAGCCAAGTAGGAGCGGGTCAAGAGACCCAGTACTTC
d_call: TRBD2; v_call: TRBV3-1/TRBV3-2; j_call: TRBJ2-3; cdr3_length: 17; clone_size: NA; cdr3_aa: CASSPPIAGAGTDTQYF; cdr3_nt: TGTGCCAGCAGCCCTCCTATAGCGGGGGCGGGCACAGATACGCAGTATTTT
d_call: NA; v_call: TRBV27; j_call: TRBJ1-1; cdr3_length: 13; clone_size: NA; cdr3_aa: CASSFGGYTEAFF; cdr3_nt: TGTGCCAGCAGTTTTGGGGGGTACACTGAAGCTTTCTTT
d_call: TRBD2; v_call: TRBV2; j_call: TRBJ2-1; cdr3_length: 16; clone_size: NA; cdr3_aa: CASSEYEGGPGNEQFF; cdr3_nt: TGTGCCAGCAGTGAGTACGAGGGAGGGCCCGGGAATGAGCAGTTCTTC